This T cell receptor (beta chain) appears in the sequencing data of a study of T cell repertoires in cytomegalovirus infection (dated by TCRdb to the late 2010s). Regarding the complete study: Because public TCR beta signatures pointed to carriage of CMV infection together with the matching HLA type, the HLA type of each donor mattered for the analysis.

For sequencing, an Illumina HiSeq 1500 was employed. TCRdb ran its own pipeline on the public reads, namely fastp trimming at Q25 and MiXCR clone calling, and kept in-frame beta chains. Each CDR3 protein appears once, grouped with its most common genes and DNA. Counted in this sample were 740,000 or so distinct CDR3 sequences; 35% to 40% of them appeared once. The top ten constitute around 2.6% of the sample. Overall study outcomes, separate from this receptor: In the ex vivo response, HLA-C-restricted CMV-specific TCR beta clonotypes were dominant, and in two of eight donors the single most frequent clonotype came from this HLA-C-restricted group. Cumulative frequency of public TCR beta family members discriminated carriers of CMV infection plus the relevant HLA type in this cohort and an independent 352-donor cohort.

The CDR3 measures 14 amino acids from cysteine to phenylalanine. The retained sequence is limited to the CDR3, 42 bases, with the frame set at the first base. At the junction V is shortened by 2 bases and J by 5 bases, with 12 bases in between. This clonotype has only a few counts. This clone's antigen is unknown. Base-call qualities are not available, and no considerably larger clone is one nucleotide away. The V and J segments used are TRBV12-3 or TRBV12-4 and TRBJ1-1; the D gene is not confidently resolved. Material for sequencing was PBMCs. This clonotype was sampled from a human donor in good health (CMV status not recorded). Some clones in this sample may be carry-over from other donors' samples. The DNA sequence follows: TGTGCCAGCAGTTTATCGGTGACATGGACTGAAGCTTTCTTT. Protein translation: CASSLSVTWTEAFF.